Described below is a single T cell receptor (beta chain) sequence and its context. This receptor's antigen is unknown. Germline and junction disagree at one end, which may indicate a read error. The entry originates in a study of cytomegalovirus exposure and HLA in healthy donors (TCRdb year 2017). With regard to the full study: In an earlier analysis of approximately 500 of the donors, around 300 Gb of sequence data and 90 million to 130 million unique TCR beta sequences from 150 million to 200 million T cells were reported. To study patterns of TCR occurrence, a later analysis re-analyzed previously published TCR beta repertoires from several hundred donors and added high-resolution HLA genotyping. Across some 400 genotyped donors of the cohort, an average of roughly 250,000 unique TCR beta nucleotide sequences per donor were sequenced, and around 19% of those sequences were non-productive. Of the roughly 430 genotyped donors, approximately 82% fell in the genetic ancestry cluster associated with self-reported Caucasian donors. In addition to the first cohort of several hundred subjects, a separate validation cohort of about 120 different subjects was used. Typing coverage differed by locus: A, B, C, DRB1 and DQB1 were typed in about 620-630 donors, DQA1 in 500 to 550, DPA1 in 600 to 610, and DPB1 in roughly 470. Four to six DR-DQ haplotypes were handled as single units for association and clustering, since linkage in the cohort was strong. To decide whether each TCR beta V gene segment behaved as functional or pseudogenic, an earlier analysis of some 540 of the donors relied on high-throughput TCR beta sequencing. All discovery cohort repertoires had been generated using a single sequencing platform. The T cell repertoires of roughly 660 subjects were profiled by immunosequencing and related to cytomegalovirus serostatus. Alongside the repertoire data, information on donor age, sex, ethnicity and CMV serostatus was compiled. The aim of the study was to test whether cataloging public T cell receptors could identify signatures of past pathogen exposure. Both class I and class II loci were covered by HLA typing, at four-digit resolution. To predict cytomegalovirus infection status, the study combined high-throughput TCR immunosequencing, statistical association of individual TCRs with disease status, and machine learning. Rather than using new phenotypic data, the later analysis identified candidate immune exposures from TCR beta sequences and from how often those sequences occurred across donors. Roughly 290 gigabases of sequencing data and 75 million to 85 million unique TCR sequences made up an early release that covered over 550 HLA-typed donors. In a later genetic analysis, genome-wide SNP genotypes for about three fifths of the roughly 670 donors were used, and that subset was treated as a discovery cohort. Broader findings and caveats from the paper: A later analysis associated 15,000 or so TCR beta sequences with specific HLA alleles at a false discovery rate of 0.05. A later analysis found that TCR association rates varied across HLA loci, with DRB1 alleles showing the most associated TCRs and HLA-C alleles the fewest. It was suggested by the authors that the approach could potentially be generalized to other disease states and immunological phenotypes. While some public TCRs were present in many individuals, most TCR sequences turned up only very rarely across donors. CMV serostatus was the only immune exposure information available for the cohort. A later analysis reported that several top co-occurrence clusters appeared linked to parvovirus B19, influenza, CMV and Epstein-Barr virus. A further reported finding was that TCR beta sequences accurately predicted the HLA-A and HLA-B alleles for most subjects in the first cohort. Sequencing depth was assumed to be roughly uniform across donors in the presence/absence analyses, though that assumption may not hold. In a later analysis, HLA-associated TCR beta chains showed more clonal expansion and lower generation probabilities than non-associated chains that were equally common. In this cohort, only TCR beta chains were sequenced, and detectable features were limited by the absence of alpha or paired-chain data. According to a later genetic analysis, donors in an Asian-associated ancestry cluster had fewer N-insertions in productive TCRs than the approximately 670-donor mean. Broadly in line with IMGT annotations, most TCR beta V segments showed up in productive rearrangements about 87% or about 30% of the time in an earlier analysis of several hundred of the donors. Cytomegalovirus status was reported to be diagnosed by the classifier with high specificity and sensitivity in both the original and validation cohorts. A cluster of highly shared sequence variants was judged likely to represent a technical artifact of the sequencing pipeline. Because the 87-base-pair reads could not distinguish some IMGT-functional V segments, including TRBV6-2 and TRBV6-3, those segments were excluded. V-gene and J-gene trimming of TCR beta chains was associated with a missense DCLRE1C variant in a later genetic analysis, and the association was replicated in an independent cohort. Because counts were too low, about 15 rarely observed V segments, including chromosome 9 orphons, were left out of the earlier analysis of some 640 of the donors. The study gave a list of 150 to 200 TCR beta chains associated with cytomegalovirus. Because some donors lacked HLA typing at each locus, the association tests relied only on the typed subset. In a later analysis, most CMV-associated TCR beta chains were found to appear HLA-restricted, with HLA associations seemingly driven largely by CMV exposure. In vitro tests confirmed that three of the cytomegalovirus-associated TCR beta chains recognize cytomegalovirus antigens. Strong co-occurrence of HLA alleles, especially DR and DQ, made assigning TCR associations to individual alleles difficult. Linkage disequilibrium might explain the correlated functional status among segregating V segments, but an unknown experimental factor could not be excluded.

Taken from the germline V gene, the CDR1 and CDR2 loops are MNHNS and SASEGT. Measured from the cysteine to the phenylalanine, the CDR3 is 19 residues long. Just CDR3 DNA is preserved here, 57 bases in frame from base 1. To prepare the library, the immunoSEQ multiplex PCR assay was applied. For the multiplex PCR, a mixture combining 60 forward primers for TCR Vbeta segments and 13 reverse primers for TCR Jbeta segments was used. A multiplex PCR assay on genomic DNA amplified the CDR3 region of rearranged TCR beta genes. On the Illumina HiSeq System, the amplified TCR beta libraries were sequenced as 87-base-pair reads. In the paper's pipeline: A later analysis tallied 75 million to 95 million unique TCR beta chains across the 640 or so repertoires, and around 9.9 million of those chains were shared by two or more donors. A nearest-neighbor algorithm error-corrected the raw reads and collapsed the reads into unique sequences, merging closely related sequences to remove PCR and sequencing errors. To assign V, D and J gene segments, CDR3 sequences were aligned to IMGT reference sequences. Each retained sequence needed at least a six-nucleotide match to both a V gene segment and a J gene segment. Rearrangements were called productive when the CDR3 lacked stop codons and stayed in frame with V and J; all others were non-productive. Following IMGT convention, CDR3 was defined as the stretch from the second conserved V-encoded cysteine up to the conserved J-encoded phenylalanine. In an earlier analysis of more than 550 of the donors, sequences lacking an unambiguous match to a single V gene segment were excluded. An earlier analysis of 450 to 650 of the donors called V segments functional above 56.7% productive rearrangements and segregating when the between-donor standard deviation exceeded 5%. To diagnose cytomegalovirus status from the catalog of TCR beta chain sequences, a statistical classification framework was built. In a later analysis, V and J genes were assigned by comparing TCR nucleotide sequences against IMGT/GENE-DB human TR gene sequences. A later analysis assigned CDR3 sequences and most-parsimonious VDJ recombination scenarios with the TCRdist pipeline. A later analysis defined each TCR beta chain by its CDR3 amino acid sequence plus V-gene family, and excluded reads lacking a unique V-gene family. A later analysis removed roughly 590 highly shared, low-generation-probability nucleotide sequences to deal with suspected cross-contamination and a sequencing artifact. A later analysis calculated a clonal expansion index for each public chain from normalized within-repertoire ranks of inferred template counts. A later analysis computed generation probabilities with a VDJ recombination model fitted to out-of-frame rearrangements, and checked the results against IGoR. Hypergeometric tests were used in a later analysis to score TCR-TCR, TCR-HLA and TCR-CMV co-occurrence, with a repertoire-size bias correction applied to the TCR pairs. In a later analysis, false discovery rates were estimated by permuting HLA or CMV assignments 20 times. In a later analysis, co-occurring TCRs were grouped using DBSCAN, and TCRdist sequence similarity was added for clustering within HLA-allele-positive subsets. For co-occurrence clustering, repertoires with fewer than 30,000 or more than 120,000 public chains were excluded, along with roughly 5 repertoires with anomalous nucleotide sharing. This is the immuneACCESS table as TCRdb keeps it, with only in-frame sequences that have V and J called. A part of the clones is gone; compared with another copy, unresolved V genes explain less than half, and the rest is unexplained. V, J and clone size are taken as reported in that table, and D and trimming were inferred from the DNA itself. For this sample the table gives fewer than 150,000 clones, of which approximately 80% were detected only once. Roughly 4% of the sample is taken by the ten largest.

The cohort was made up of 650 to 700 healthy bone marrow donors. At the time of sampling, all cohort members were nominally healthy, though unrecorded immune exposures were likely present. Of the roughly 630 cohort members, more than 250 had a positive CMV serostatus and about 400 had a negative one, while no CMV serostatus was recorded for the donor. Each donor provided a peripheral blood sample, and peripheral blood mononuclear cells were used for TCR beta sequencing. The Qiagen DNeasy Blood Extraction Kit was used to extract genomic DNA from the blood cell samples. The chain couples TRBV6-1 to TRBJ1-3; a confident D gene designation cannot be given. The clonotype comes from a human donor in good health. Input material: PBMCs. The CDR3 has the sequence CAGSETNGYYSLSGNTIYF. The sequence in DNA is TGTGCCGGCAGTGAAACGAACGGATACTATTCGCTCTCTGGAAACACCATATATTTT.